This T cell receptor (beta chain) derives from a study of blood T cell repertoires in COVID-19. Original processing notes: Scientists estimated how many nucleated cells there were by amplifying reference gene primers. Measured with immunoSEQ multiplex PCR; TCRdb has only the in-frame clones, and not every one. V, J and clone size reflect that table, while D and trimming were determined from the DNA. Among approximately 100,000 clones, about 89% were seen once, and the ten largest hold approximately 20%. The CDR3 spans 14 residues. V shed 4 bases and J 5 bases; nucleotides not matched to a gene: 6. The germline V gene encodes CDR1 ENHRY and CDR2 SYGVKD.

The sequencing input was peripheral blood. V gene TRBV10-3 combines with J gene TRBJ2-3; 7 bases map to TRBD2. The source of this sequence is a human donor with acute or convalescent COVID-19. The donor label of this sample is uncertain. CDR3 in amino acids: CAISGGASGDTQYF. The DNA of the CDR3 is TGTGCCATCAGTGGAGGCGCTAGCGGAGATACGCAGTATTTT.